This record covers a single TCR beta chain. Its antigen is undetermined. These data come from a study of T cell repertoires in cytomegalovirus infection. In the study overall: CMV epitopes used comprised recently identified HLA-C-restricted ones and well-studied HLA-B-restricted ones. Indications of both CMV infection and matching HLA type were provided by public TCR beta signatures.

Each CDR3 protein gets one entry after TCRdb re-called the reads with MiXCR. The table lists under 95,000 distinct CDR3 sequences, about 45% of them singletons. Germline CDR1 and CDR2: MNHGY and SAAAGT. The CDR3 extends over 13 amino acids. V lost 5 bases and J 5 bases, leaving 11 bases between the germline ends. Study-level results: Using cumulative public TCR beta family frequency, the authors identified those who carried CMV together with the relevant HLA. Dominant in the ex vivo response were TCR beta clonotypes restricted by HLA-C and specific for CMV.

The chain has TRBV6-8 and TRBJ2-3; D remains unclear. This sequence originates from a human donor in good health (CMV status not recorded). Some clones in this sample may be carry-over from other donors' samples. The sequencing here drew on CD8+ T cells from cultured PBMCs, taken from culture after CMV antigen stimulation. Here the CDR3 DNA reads TGTGCCAGCAGTACCCCAGTAGAAGATACGCAGTATTTT. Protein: CASSTPVEDTQYF.